This T cell receptor beta chain is from a study of beta chain features in type 1 diabetes. As for the study in general: Cell yields, age and gender were similar between patients and healthy donors.

The table lists this clone with a few counts. CD4+ naive, central memory, regulatory and stem cell-like memory subsets were isolated by sorting on CD45RO/CCR7/CD25/CD127/CD95/CD27. Without exception, sorted populations had purity beyond 95%. The trim removed 0 bases at V and 4 bases at J, leaving 3 bases unmatched. Germline V gives CDR1 SGHRS, CDR2 YFSETQ. This CDR3 spans 15 amino acids. Isolated RNA was reverse transcribed in full, so expressed TCRB transcripts were sequenced. Profiling relied on immunoSEQ multiplex PCR, and the TCRdb table lists in-frame clones only, not all of them. In the table there are over 300,000 clones, 7% to 9% of which are singletons.

This rearrangement joins TRBV5-1 to TRBJ2-5, with TRBD1 identical over 10 bases. The origin of this receptor is a woman aged 18-29 years in good health. Sample: central memory CD4+ T cells from blood. CDR3 protein: CASSLVGDRGETQYF. CDR3 nucleotide sequence: TGCGCCAGCAGCTTGGTGGGGGACAGGGGAGAGACCCAGTACTTC.